Following are 14 T cell receptor beta chains from one sample sequenced in a study of OX40 agonist ivuxolimab in advanced cancers. TCRdb keeps only in-frame clones here, not all; method: immunoSEQ multiplex PCR. The repertoire holds 75,000 to 95,000 clones, with 85% as singletons. The sequences come from CD4+ or CD8+ T cells sorted from blood, collected in a trial of the OX40 agonist ivuxolimab. These receptors all stem from an adult with an advanced solid tumor such as melanoma, head and neck, liver or kidney cancer.

Written as DNA, the CDR3 is TGTGCCAGCAGTTCCGTGGACAACTATGGCTACACCTTC. Translating it yields CASSSVDNYGYTF. The V gene is TRBV6-6, the J gene TRBJ1-2; unclear D gene. In germline, CDR1 is MNHNY, CDR2 SVGAGI (reference sequence). Trimming removed 4 bases from V and 2 bases from J, with 8 bases in between. CDR3 length equals 13 residues.

This clone was detected only a few times. The chain links TRBV9 to TRBJ1-4, with 9 bases aligning to TRBD1. Germline CDR1 SGDLS, CDR2 YYNGEE. J was trimmed by 8 bases and V by 0 bases; bases with no gene match: 5. The CDR3 is 15 residues long. CDR3 region: CASSVGGTGLEKLFF. The CDR3 nucleotides read TGTGCCAGCAGCGTAGGGGGGACAGGGCTGGAAAAACTGTTTTTT.

In this sample, this clone turned up once. The rearrangement uses TRBV5-1 and TRBJ1-5; TRBD1 matches at 7 bases. The ends lost 2 bases at V and 4 bases at J; junction bases unmatched: 3. This CDR3 spans 14 amino acids. The germline V gene encodes CDR1 SGHRS and CDR2 YFSETQ. The CDR3 protein is CASSFGDRNQPQHF. The CDR3, as DNA: TGCGCCAGCAGCTTCGGGGACAGAAATCAGCCCCAGCATTTT.

This chain joins TRBV30 and TRBJ2-7, with 8 bases lining up with TRBD1. The germline V gene encodes CDR1 GTSNPN and CDR2 SVGIG (reference sequence). The CDR3 is made up of 14 amino acids. V lost 4 bases to trimming and J lost 5 bases; unmatched junction nucleotides: 10. CDR3 DNA: TGTGCCTGGAATCGGTGGACAGGGAGCAACGAGCAGTACTTC. It is translated as CAWNRWTGSNEQYF.

The chain uses TRBV19 and TRBJ1-3; a possible D gene is TRBD1 (5 bases). The CDR3 totals 14 residues. The V end lost 5 bases, the J end lost 0 bases, and 8 bases lay between the germline ends. Per the germline V gene, CDR1 is LNHDA and CDR2 is SQIVND (reference sequence). The CDR3 sequence is CASSGTVSGNTIYF. The CDR3 DNA sequence: TGTGCCAGTAGTGGGACCGTCTCTGGAAACACCATATATTTT.

V gene TRBV5-1 combines with J gene TRBJ1-1; D unclear. Germline CDR1 is SGHRS and CDR2 is YFSETQ. The V end was cut by 1 base, the J end by 1 base, with 8 bases between. The CDR3 covers 14 residues. The CDR3 bases are TGCGCCAGCAGCTTGTTGAGGGCGAACACTGAAGCTTTCTTT. It is translated as CASSLLRANTEAFF.

This chain joins TRBV5-4 and TRBJ1-4; D perhaps matches TRBD1 (5 bases). The CDR3 consists of 16 residues. V shed 6 bases and J shed 0 bases, with 15 bases lying between them. Germline values: CDR1 SGHNT, CDR2 YYREEE (reference sequence). CDR3 sequence (DNA): TGTGCCAGCACCAGCGGGCCGGGGGCAACTAATGAAAAACTGTTTTTT. This sequence encodes CASTSGPGATNEKLFF.

This chain uses TRBV7-9 with TRBJ1-2, with D perhaps TRBD1 (6 bases). The V end lost 6 bases, the J end lost 4 bases, and 15 bases lay between the germline ends. This CDR3 has 14 residues. Germline assignment: CDR1 SEHNR and CDR2 FQNEAQ (reference sequence). CDR3 coding DNA: TGTGCCAGCAGACCCGGGACAATGGGCTATGGCTACACCTTC. Residues: CASRPGTMGYGYTF.

This sequence joins TRBV19 and TRBJ1-6; 7 bases align to TRBD1. V lost 5 bases and J lost 7; bases outside the gene matches: 11. The CDR3 length is 16 residues. Germline values: CDR1 LNHDA, CDR2 SQIVND (reference sequence). The CDR3 DNA is TGTGCCAGTAGTTTGTACCGGGACAGACTAAATTCACCCCTCCACTTT. The encoded protein is CASSLYRDRLNSPLHF.

This clone is a singleton in its sample. This chain connects TRBV28 to TRBJ2-4; 10 bases align to TRBD1. Germline-derived CDR1 and CDR2 are MDHEN and SYDVKM. The CDR3 is made up of 15 amino acids. Trimming at V came to 5 bases and at J to 7 bases, leaving 8 bases not matched to a gene. The DNA for the CDR3 is TGTGCCAGCAGTCCCGGGACAGGGGAGAGGAACATTCAGTACTTC. It translates to CASSPGTGERNIQYF.

The chain joins TRBV5-8 to TRBJ1-2; 9 bases match TRBD1. The CDR3 sequence is 14 residues long. Germline V gene lookup returns CDR1 SGHTS and CDR2 YDEGEE. J lost 8 bases, V lost 0 bases, and 5 bases had no gene match. The CDR3 sequence is CASSLVQGARGYTF. The CDR3 DNA follows: TGTGCCAGCAGCTTGGTACAGGGGGCGCGGGGCTACACCTTC.

This chain joins TRBV7-9 and TRBJ1-1, with 7 bases aligning to TRBD1. V was clipped by 5 bases and J by 5 bases; unmatched bases: 11. This CDR3 spans 15 amino acids. The germline V gene encodes CDR1 SEHNR and CDR2 FQNEAQ (reference sequence). The CDR3 here is CASSPSSTGTTEAFF. Written as DNA, the CDR3 is TGTGCCAGCAGCCCTTCGTCGACAGGGACAACTGAAGCTTTCTTT.

The chain employs TRBV15 and TRBJ2-3, with D hard to call. CDR3 length equals 13 residues. CDR1 is LNHNV and CDR2 is YYDKDF in the germline V gene (reference sequence). Between the trimmed V and J ends, which lost 4 bases and 0 bases, there was a span of 5 bases. CDR3 bases: TGTGCCACCAGCAAGGCAAGCACAGATACGCAGTATTTT. Its protein is CATSKASTDTQYF.

The chain couples TRBV18 to TRBJ2-5, with 12 positions matching TRBD1. Per the germline V gene, CDR1 is KGHSH and CDR2 is LQKENI. The CDR3 has 16 residues. With 3 bases clipped from V and 5 bases from J, the junction kept 7 bases outside the gene matches. The DNA of the CDR3 is TGTGCCAGCTCACCTGTTCCGGGACAGGGGGCGGAGACCCAGTACTTC. This codes for CASSPVPGQGAETQYF.